This T cell receptor (beta chain) was documented in a study of blood T cell repertoires in COVID-19. Germline loops: CDR1 SEHNR, CDR2 FQNEAQ (reference sequence). The CDR3 has 15 residues. V was clipped by 5 bases and J by 0 bases, with 11 bases between them. Participants, roughly 18 to 100 years old, spanned under 30 US areas. Cohort 3 donors counted as recovered after two negative PCRs, clearance, or resolved symptoms. Sequencing used immunoSEQ multiplex PCR; TCRdb keeps in-frame clones, though not all of them. The repertoire has 250,000 to 300,000 clones, approximately 85% of them found once; the top ten carry around 1.8%.

This clonotype was sampled from a woman between 45 and 65 years old who had recovered from COVID-19. The chain has TRBV7-9 and TRBJ1-3; maybe TRBD1 (6 bases). The sample taken for sequencing was PBMCs or T cells enriched from blood (not recorded which). In DNA, the CDR3 is TGTGCCAGCAGCCACAGGGCAAACTCTGGAAACACCATATATTTT. This translates into CASSHRANSGNTIYF. Drawing the rest from reference TRBV7-9 and TRBJ1-3, the complete variable domain is DTGVSQNPRHKITKRGQNVTFRCDPISEHNRLYWYRQTLGQGPEFLTYFQNEAQLEKSRLLSDRFSAERPKGSFSTLEIQRTEQGDSAMYLCASSHRANSGNTIYFGEGSWLTVV.